The T cell receptor beta chain described here comes from a study of shared clonotypes between healthy human individuals (dated by TCRdb to 2018 to 2021). The study in broad terms: A couple of women and a few men aged 18 to 49 years were included in the cohort. Different laboratories and diverse techniques were used to prepare libraries and sequence TCR repertoires, to increase sequencing depth and limit assay-specific biases. Leukapheresis yielded between about 0.8 and 9.5 billion PBMCs per donor. To estimate repertoire size and how much clonotypes are shared between individuals, the study performed deep sequencing of blood TCR repertoires from roughly five healthy adults. Per donor, three plates each were used for CD4 naive and CD4 memory, two for CD8 naive, and one for CD8 memory.

Beyond this particular receptor, the publication reports: Because the study included a small number of donors, the genetic and exposure-history diversity represented was limited. Pairwise subsampling indicated that sequencing depth was expected to affect the degree of clonotype sharing among donors. Sampling was limited to blood, and TCR repertoires in tissue likely differ from TCR repertoires in blood. Across a handful of donors, approximately 4.6% of naive CD4, approximately 4% of naive CD8, about 2.3% of memory CD4, and roughly 0.4% of memory CD8 clonotypes were shared. Higher generation probabilities were observed for clonotypes shared by all four sorted-subset donors than for non-shared clonotypes. Estimated clonotype richness was generally larger for naive than for memory subsets. Incomplete sequencing was indicated by rarefaction of sorted-subset datasets, despite the large sequencing depth.

A word on this clone: No antigen is known for it. Base qualities are missing; no much larger clone stands one base away.

Healthy HIV-negative adults with no recently reported acute infections or vaccinations were included as donors. All donors were Caucasian adults living in Nashville, Tennessee, USA. Magnetic negative selection was used to enrich CD4+ T cells, after which naive cells were positively selected on CD45RA and the negative fraction became the memory subset. Blood was obtained by leukapheresis, after which PBMCs were separated by Ficoll-Histopaque density gradient centrifugation and cryopreserved in liquid nitrogen vapor phase. Analytical flow cytometry was used to check the purity and quantity of every magnetically sorted T cell population. Genomic DNA was isolated from each sorted fraction and quantified by UV absorbance on a Nanodrop 2000c. Trimming accounts for 7 bases at V and 1 base at J, while the number of junction bases matched to no gene is 2. The germline V gene supplies CDR1 SGHDN and CDR2 FVKESK. The CDR3 runs 14 residues from the cysteine to the phenylalanine. Left in the record is the CDR3 DNA by itself, 42 bases read in frame from the first base.

Using the deep immunoSEQ assay, multiplex PCR amplified TCR CDR3 regions from genomic DNA. Genomic DNA extracted from each cell subset was distributed evenly over all wells of several immunoSEQ 96-well plates, and each plate served as one replicate. For sorted subsets, about 210 ng of genomic DNA, equivalent to tens of thousands of T cell genomes, went into each replicate PCR. The purified libraries were quantified using a Qubit 3.0 fluorometer, sized with a Bioanalyzer 2100, and then quantified again using the KAPA Library Quantification kit. Each immunoSEQ 96-well plate was sequenced on its own single-read 150-cycle Illumina NextSeq 550 flow cell. As for how the authors treated the data: Because only junctional sequences without quality scores were contained in the immunoSEQ output, filtering matching that applied to full-length reads could not be performed. Sequences were annotated with PyIR, a Python wrapper for IgBLAST v1.9, using IMGT germline references to assign V/J genes and CDR3. Reads with weak V/J assignments (E-value above 1e-6), missing CDR3, stop codons, out-of-frame junctions, or ambiguous translated residues were removed. A V3J clonotype was defined by an identical inferred V gene, J gene, and CDR3 amino acid sequence. Percentage overlap between repertoires was calculated by dividing the number of shared unique clonotypes by the size of the smaller repertoire. Richness of each repertoire was evaluated using RTK rarefaction, the Chao1 estimator, and Recon v2.1 estimates of unobserved clonotypes. Generation probabilities were computed with OLGA for all TCRbeta clonotypes obtained by the gDNA method from several donors. Sourced from immuneACCESS, this table was stored by TCRdb with only in-frame sequences that have V and J called. A share of the clones is absent; for the studies checked, an unresolved V gene accounts for under half, and the remainder has no known explanation. V, J and clone size derive from that table, while D and trimming were established from the DNA sequence. The sample table shows some 2,000,000 clones, and 90% to 97% are seen once. More than 0.1% of the sample is in the top ten clones.

Input material: naive CD4+ T cells sorted from blood. Interpreted using the paper, the cell subset or site label stands for: CD45RA+ positively selected. The chain uses TRBV14 and TRBJ2-7, with 12 bases matching TRBD2. This sequence originates from a man younger than 35 in good health. The CDR3 has the sequence CASTGLAGSYEQYF. The DNA sequence reads TGTGCCAGCACGGGACTAGCGGGTTCCTACGAGCAGTACTTC.